The sequence of this TCR beta chain was determined in a study of T cells after yellow fever vaccination. General study results and limits: Peak timing came faster in the weaker secondary response, day 5 versus 15. Reappearance after the booster was seen for most primary-vaccination clones, at 96% CD4 and roughly 90% CD8. Abundant clonotypes from the bulk population could have been carried over as contaminants into FACS-sorted repertoires.

This clonotype was picked up many times. Its antigen is unknown. TCR cDNA was made by 5'RACE template switching, adding a universal primer site and UMIs. TCRdb itself ran the 5' RACE reads through MiXCR, one entry per CDR3 protein. The sample lists around 120,000 distinct CDR3 sequences, approximately 7.1% occurring once. This receptor was taken from a man younger than 35 who received the YFV17D yellow fever vaccine. Sample: CD4+ T cells sorted from PBMCs, taken roughly seven weeks after the first yellow fever vaccination.

CDR3 sequence: CASSLSGTGPRSGNTIYF. The DNA for the CDR3 is TGTGCCAGCAGTTTATCGGGTACAGGGCCCCGCTCTGGAAACACCATATATTTT. V usage is TRBV27 and J usage is TRBJ1-3; D is possibly TRBD1 (6 bases). The CDR3 runs to 18 residues. The V end lost 0 bases, the J end lost 0 bases, and 15 bases lay between the germline ends. The germline V gene encodes CDR1 MNHEY and CDR2 SMNVEV (reference sequence).